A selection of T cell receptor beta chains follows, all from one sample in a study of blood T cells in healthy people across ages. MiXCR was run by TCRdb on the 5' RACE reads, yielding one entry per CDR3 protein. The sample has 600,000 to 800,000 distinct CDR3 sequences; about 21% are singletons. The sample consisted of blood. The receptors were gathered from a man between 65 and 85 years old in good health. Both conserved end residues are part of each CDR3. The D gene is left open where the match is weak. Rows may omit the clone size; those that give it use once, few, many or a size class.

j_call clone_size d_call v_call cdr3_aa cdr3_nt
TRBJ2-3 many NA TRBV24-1 CATSPGHDTQYF TGTGCCACCAGTCCAGGACACGATACGCAGTATTTT
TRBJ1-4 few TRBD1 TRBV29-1 CSVATGVREKLFF TGCAGCGTAGCGACAGGGGTTCGCGAAAAACTGTTTTTT
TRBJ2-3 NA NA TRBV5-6 CASSLNRGGDTQYF TGTGCCAGCAGCTTAAACAGGGGAGGCGATACGCAGTATTTT
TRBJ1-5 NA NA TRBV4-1 CASSQVRGGRQPQHF TGCGCCAGCAGCCAAGTTCGCGGGGGCCGTCAGCCCCAGCATTTT
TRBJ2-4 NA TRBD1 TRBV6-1 CASSEQGAYFKNIQYF TGTGCCAGCAGTGAACAGGGGGCTTACTTTAAAAACATTCAGTACTTC
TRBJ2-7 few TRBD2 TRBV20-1 CSARNSGGSYEQYF TGCAGTGCTAGAAACTCGGGGGGCTCCTACGAGCAGTACTTC
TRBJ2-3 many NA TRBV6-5 CASRERTRTDTQYF TGTGCCAGCAGGGAACGGACGCGCACAGATACGCAGTATTTT
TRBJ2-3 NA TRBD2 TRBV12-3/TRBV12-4 CASKPQRETDTQYF TGTGCCAGCAAACCCCAGCGGGAGACAGATACGCAGTATTTT
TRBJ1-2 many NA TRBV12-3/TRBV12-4 CASSLNRGIGGYTF TGTGCCAGCAGTTTAAATAGGGGAATTGGTGGCTACACCTTC
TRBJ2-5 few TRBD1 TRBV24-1 CATSAQGQGGGETQYF TGTGCCACCAGTGCCCAGGGACAGGGAGGAGGGGAGACCCAGTACTTC
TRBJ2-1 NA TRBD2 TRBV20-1 CSARERGTSGTNEQFF TGCAGTGCTAGAGAGAGGGGGACTAGCGGGACGAATGAGCAGTTCTTC
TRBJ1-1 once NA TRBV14 CASSQGGGRVNTEAFF TGTGCCAGCAGCCAAGGGGGGGGCAGAGTGAACACTGAAGCTTTCTTT
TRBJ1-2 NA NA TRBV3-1 CASSQTVGGGGYTF TGTGCCAGCAGCCAAACCGTGGGAGGAGGGGGCTACACCTTC
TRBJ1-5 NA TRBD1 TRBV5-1 CASSWGDSGKDQPQHF TGCGCCAGCAGCTGGGGGGACAGTGGAAAAGATCAGCCCCAGCATTTT
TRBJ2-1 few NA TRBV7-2 CASSPPLAVYNEQFF TGTGCCAGCAGCCCCCCTTTAGCGGTCTACAATGAGCAGTTCTTC
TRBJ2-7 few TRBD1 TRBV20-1 CSARDSTGGSGEQYF TGCAGTGCTAGAGATTCGACAGGGGGATCGGGCGAGCAGTACTTC
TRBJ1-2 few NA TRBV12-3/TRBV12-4 CASTSPRTRTGRGYTF TGTGCCAGCACCTCCCCTAGGACAAGGACGGGGCGAGGCTACACCTTC
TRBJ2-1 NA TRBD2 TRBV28 CASSSGTSDYNEQFF TGTGCCAGCAGCTCCGGGACTAGCGACTACAATGAGCAGTTCTTC
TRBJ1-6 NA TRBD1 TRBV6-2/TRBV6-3 CASSLIRDRSNSPLHF TGTGCCAGCAGCCTTATTCGGGACAGGTCTAATTCACCCCTCCACTTT
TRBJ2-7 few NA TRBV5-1 CASSLVEPREQENLYEQYF TGCGCCAGCAGCTTGGTGGAGCCTAGGGAACAGGAGAATCTCTACGAGCAGTACTTC
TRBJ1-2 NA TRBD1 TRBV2 CASETRDSPKGYTF TGTGCCAGCGAAACCCGGGACAGTCCTAAGGGCTACACCTTC
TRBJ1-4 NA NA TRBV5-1 CVSSLGRVATNEKLFF TGCGTCAGCAGCTTGGGCCGGGTTGCAACTAATGAAAAACTGTTTTTT
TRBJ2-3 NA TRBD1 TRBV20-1 CSASTGVRDTQYF TGCAGTGCTTCGACAGGGGTGAGAGATACGCAGTATTTT
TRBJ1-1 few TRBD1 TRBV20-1 CSARGNLGQGNTEAFF TGCAGTGCTAGAGGAAATTTGGGACAGGGGAACACTGAAGCTTTCTTT
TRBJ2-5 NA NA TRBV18 CASSPSARSETQYF TGTGCCAGCTCACCATCGGCTAGGAGTGAGACCCAGTACTTC
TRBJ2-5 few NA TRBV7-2 CASSFGRRTAETQYF TGTGCCAGCAGCTTCGGACGGCGAACGGCAGAGACCCAGTACTTC
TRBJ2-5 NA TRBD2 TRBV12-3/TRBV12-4 CASNLASTSGRGETQYF TGTGCCAGCAATTTAGCCTCGACTAGCGGGAGAGGGGAGACCCAGTACTTC
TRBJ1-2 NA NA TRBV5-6 CASSPRVGIYGYTF TGTGCCAGCAGCCCCAGGGTAGGGATCTATGGCTACACCTTC
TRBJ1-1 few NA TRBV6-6 CASRPNMNTEAFF TGTGCCAGCAGGCCGAACATGAACACTGAAGCTTTCTTT
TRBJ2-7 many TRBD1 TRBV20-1 CSARRDRGSYEQYF TGCAGTGCTAGAAGAGACAGGGGGTCCTACGAGCAGTACTTC
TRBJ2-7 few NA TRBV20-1 CSARAAGSEQYF TGCAGTGCTAGAGCCGCAGGGAGCGAGCAGTACTTC
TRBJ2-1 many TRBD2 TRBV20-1 CSAPRLALSYNEQFF TGCAGTGCTCCTCGACTAGCGCTCTCCTACAATGAGCAGTTCTTC
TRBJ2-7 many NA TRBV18 CASSPGQATYEQYF TGTGCCAGCTCACCCGGGCAGGCCACCTACGAGCAGTACTTC
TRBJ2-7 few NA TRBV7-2 CASSLMSGTGQYF TGTGCCAGCAGCTTAATGTCGGGGACGGGGCAGTACTTC
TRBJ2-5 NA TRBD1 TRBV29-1 CSVVDRNGQYF TGCAGCGTGGTGGACAGGAACGGGCAGTACTTC
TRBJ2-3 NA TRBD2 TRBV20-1 CSARDTLAGTTDTQYF TGCAGTGCTAGAGATACCCTAGCGGGAACTACAGATACGCAGTATTTT
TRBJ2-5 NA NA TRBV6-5 CASRPLQETQYF TGTGCCAGCAGACCACTCCAAGAGACCCAGTACTTC
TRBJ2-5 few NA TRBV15 CATNAGQETQYF TGTGCCACCAATGCGGGGCAAGAGACCCAGTACTTC
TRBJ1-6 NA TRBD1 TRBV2 CASRTGTGDNSPLHF TGTGCCAGCAGGACGGGGACAGGGGATAATTCACCCCTCCACTTT
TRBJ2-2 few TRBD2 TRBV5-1 CASRLAGGPNTGGLFF TGCGCCAGCAGACTAGCGGGGGGGCCAAACACCGGGGGGCTGTTTTTT
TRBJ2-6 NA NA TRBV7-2 CASSLGWSKGNVLTF TGTGCCAGCAGCTTAGGATGGTCGAAGGGCAACGTCCTGACTTTC
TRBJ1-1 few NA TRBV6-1 CAIDRMNTEAFF TGTGCCATCGACAGAATGAACACTGAAGCTTTCTTT
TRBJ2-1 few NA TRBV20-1 CSAKGLCYNEQFF TGCAGTGCTAAGGGACTGTGCTACAATGAGCAGTTCTTC
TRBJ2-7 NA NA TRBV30 CARSVLETRDSSYEGQYF TGTGCCCGGAGTGTACTAGAAACGCGGGACAGTTCTTACGAAGGGCAGTACTTC
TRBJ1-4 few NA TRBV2 CASSEQGAEKLFF TGTGCCAGCAGTGAACAGGGTGCTGAAAAACTGTTTTTT
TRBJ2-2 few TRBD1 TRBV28 CASSLTGVGGELFF TGTGCCAGCAGTTTGACAGGGGTTGGCGGGGAGCTGTTTTTT
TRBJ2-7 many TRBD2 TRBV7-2 CASSTRLAGHEQYF TGTGCCAGCAGCACAAGACTAGCGGGACACGAGCAGTACTTC
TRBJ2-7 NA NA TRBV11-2 CASTGSTGTGGEQYF TGTGCCAGCACCGGATCTACTGGGACTGGAGGCGAGCAGTACTTC
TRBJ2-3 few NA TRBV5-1 CASSRTPDWGTDTQYF TGCGCCAGCAGCCGTACCCCAGATTGGGGCACAGATACGCAGTATTTT
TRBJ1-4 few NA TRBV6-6 CASSWDESEKLFF TGTGCCAGCAGCTGGGACGAATCTGAAAAACTGTTTTTT
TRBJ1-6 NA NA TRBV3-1 CASSQVQGRSPLHF TGTGCCAGCAGCCAAGTTCAGGGGCGCTCACCCCTCCACTTT
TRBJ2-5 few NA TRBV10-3 CVISDAWGTQETQYF TGTGTCATCAGTGACGCCTGGGGGACCCAAGAGACCCAGTACTTC
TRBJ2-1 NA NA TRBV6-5 CASSYSGQNSNEQFF TGTGCCAGCAGTTACTCAGGACAAAACTCCAATGAGCAGTTCTTC
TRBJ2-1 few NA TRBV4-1 CASSQETSASYNEQFF TGCGCCAGCAGCCAAGAGACTAGTGCATCCTACAATGAGCAGTTCTTC